The 24 T cell receptor beta chains in this list originate from one sample, sequenced in a study of shared clonotypes between healthy human individuals. The repertoire was sequenced with immunoSEQ multiplex PCR; TCRdb's copy has only in-frame clones and lacks some. The sample shows over a million clones, 70% to 80% of them seen only once. Specimen: memory CD4+ T cells sorted from blood. Subset meaning: CD45RA-negative fraction. These receptors came from a man younger than 35 in good health.

V usage is TRBV4-2 and J usage is TRBJ2-2, with D uncertain. The germline V gene encodes CDR1 LGHNA and CDR2 YNFKEQ. With 2 bases removed from V and 7 bases from J, the gap between germline ends came to 5 bases. CDR3 length equals 12 residues. The CDR3 region is CASSQRVGELFF. CDR3 bases: TGTGCCAGCAGCCAACGGGTCGGGGAGCTGTTTTTT.

The V call is TRBV2, the J call TRBJ2-3; TRBD1 might be the D (7 bases). This CDR3 is 13 amino acids long. V was trimmed by 7 bases and J by 2 bases, leaving 10 bases between them. Germline V gene sequence: CDR1 SNHLY, CDR2 FYNNEI. CDR3 nucleotide sequence: TGTGCCAGCACCAGGGGGGTCACAGATACGCAGTATTTT. Protein: CASTRGVTDTQYF.

CDR3 DNA: TGTGCCAGCAGGGACCGACGGGGGGGCCTAGCCGGGGAGCTGTTTTTT. It specifies CASRDRRGGLAGELFF. This chain joins TRBV28 and TRBJ2-2; 8 bases are shared with TRBD2. Germline lookup yields CDR1 MDHEN and CDR2 SYDVKM. This CDR3 spans 16 amino acids. The V and J ends lost 6 bases and 6 bases, in that order; junction bases with no gene match: 12.

The table lists this clone with a few counts. A clone one base away is much larger, so this may be a read error. The sample holds other DNA sequences that translate to the same CDR3. The CDR3 DNA is TGTGCCAGCAGCTTATTTACTGAAGCTTTCTTT. Protein sequence: CASSLFTEAFF. The chain recombines TRBV7-9 with TRBJ1-1, with D unresolved. In germline, CDR1 is SEHNR, CDR2 FQNEAQ (reference sequence). The CDR3 is 11 amino acids. V was trimmed by 2 bases and J by 5 bases, leaving 3 bases between them.

Worth noting for this clone: This sample includes further DNA sequences coding for the same CDR3. This sequence joins TRBV29-1 and TRBJ2-7, with TRBD1 matching 8 bases. The CDR3 is 15 amino acids. V shed 0 bases and J 0 bases; nucleotides not matched to a gene: 4. Germline V gene data show CDR1 as SQVTM and CDR2 as ANQGSEA. As DNA, the CDR3 is TGCAGCGTTGAAGATCCAGGGGGCAGCTCCTACGAGCAGTACTTC. Its protein is CSVEDPGGSSYEQYF.

The chain uses TRBV2 and TRBJ2-5, with 9 bases lining up with TRBD2. V was pared by 7 bases and J by 1 base, with 1 base of the junction left unmatched. The CDR3 loop spans 13 amino acids. Germline CDR1 is SNHLY and CDR2 is FYNNEI. In DNA, the CDR3 is TGTGCCAGCACTAGCGGGGCCCAAGAGACCCAGTACTTC. This encodes CASTSGAQETQYF. Variable domain in full (rest from reference TRBV2 and TRBJ2-5): EPEVTQTPSHQVTQMGQEVILRCVPISNHLYFYWYRQILGQKVEFLVSFYNNEISEKSEIFDDQFSVERPDGSNFTLKIRSTKLEDSAMYFCASTSGAQETQYFGPGTRLLVL.

The J gene is TRBJ2-2, the V gene TRBV4-1, with D possibly being TRBD2 (6 bases). CDR1 and CDR2 (germline): MGHRA, YSYEKL. This CDR3 has 18 amino acids. V shed 4 bases and J shed 2 bases, with 20 bases lying between them. CDR3 region: CASSRSLLAFSNTGELFF. The CDR3 DNA reads as TGCGCCAGCAGCCGCTCCCTCCTAGCGTTCTCCAACACCGGGGAGCTGTTTTTT.

This chain connects TRBV6-6 to TRBJ1-1; possible D gene TRBD1, 6 bases. Germline V CDR1 and CDR2: MNHNY, SVGAGI (reference sequence). The CDR3 is 14 amino acids. The germline V and J ends were trimmed by 3 bases and 1 base, with 9 bases remaining between them. CDR3 residues: CASSYGGRNTEAFF. As DNA, the CDR3 is TGTGCCAGCAGTTATGGGGGGCGGAACACTGAAGCTTTCTTT.

The chain carries TRBV19 and TRBJ2-3, with 8 bases identical to TRBD1. Germline V gene sequence: CDR1 LNHDA, CDR2 SQIVND (reference sequence). The CDR3 runs 15 residues. V shed 2 bases, J shed 7 bases, and the junction held 8 bases outside the gene matches. CDR3 nucleotide sequence: TGTGCCAGTAGTATATCCGGACAGGGAGCAAATACGCAGTATTTT. Its translation: CASSISGQGANTQYF.

Of note for this clone: In the same sample, other DNA sequences code for this CDR3. The chain employs TRBV27 and TRBJ1-2, with D possibly being TRBD1 (5 bases). CDR3 length equals 13 residues. CDR1 is MNHEY, CDR2 SMNVEV, per germline (reference sequence). V lost 3 bases and J lost 5, with 10 bases in between. This chain's CDR3 is CASSLQGGYGYTF. CDR3 bases: TGTGCCAGCAGTTTGCAGGGAGGGTATGGCTACACCTTC.

V and J are TRBV25-1 and TRBJ2-1; D may be TRBD1 (5 bases). CDR3 length equals 12 residues. CDR1 and CDR2 from the germline V gene are MGHDK and SYGVNS. V lost 8 bases to trimming and J lost 5 bases, with 10 bases between them. The CDR3: CASGRVNNEQFF. CDR3 nucleotides: TGTGCCAGCGGCAGGGTTAACAATGAGCAGTTCTTC.

The chain combines TRBV9 with TRBJ2-5, with D perhaps assigned TRBD1 or TRBD2 (5 bases each). Germline V gene sequence: CDR1 SGDLS, CDR2 YYNGEE. Trimming left V 2 bases short and J 4 bases short, with 12 bases between. This CDR3 has 14 amino acids. The CDR3 reads CASSVSPRGETQYF. DNA of the CDR3: TGTGCCAGCAGCGTTAGCCCGAGGGGAGAGACCCAGTACTTC.

The table lists this clone with a few counts. The V call is TRBV5-5, the J call TRBJ1-5, with D possibly TRBD1 on 6 matching bases. Trimming pared 0 bases from V and 7 bases from J, leaving 8 bases between. CDR1 is SGHKS, CDR2 YYEKEE, per germline (reference sequence). The CDR3 loop spans 13 amino acids. Here the CDR3 DNA reads TGTGCCAGCAGCTTGGCGGACAGACAGCCCCAGCATTTT. Encoded protein: CASSLADRQPQHF.

This clone was detected only once. The chain combines TRBV6-6 with TRBJ2-1; 9 bases match TRBD1. Germline V gene sequence: CDR1 MNHNY, CDR2 SVGAGI (reference sequence). This CDR3 has 14 residues. Trimming removed 8 bases from V and 7 bases from J; junction bases left unmatched: 9. The CDR3 here is CASSGGQGRNEQFF. As DNA, the CDR3 is TGTGCCAGCTCGGGGGGACAGGGACGGAATGAGCAGTTCTTC.

This rearrangement joins TRBV18 to TRBJ1-4; 7 bases are a match to TRBD1. V shed 5 bases and J 0 bases; nucleotides not matched to a gene: 9. Germline V gene lookup returns CDR1 KGHSH and CDR2 LQKENI. The CDR3 runs to 17 residues. The CDR3 DNA sequence: TGTGCCAGCTCAAGACGGGGGACAGCCTCAACTAATGAAAAACTGTTTTTT. This gives the protein CASSRRGTASTNEKLFF.

As concerns this clone: This may be a read error, as it is one base from a much larger clone. The chain combines TRBV2 with TRBJ2-1; D is possibly TRBD1 or TRBD2 (6 bases each). Per the germline V gene, CDR1 is SNHLY and CDR2 is FYNNEI. This CDR3 is 14 amino acids long. V lost 6 bases to trimming and J lost 0 bases, with 9 bases between them. Here the CDR3 DNA reads TGTGCCAGCAGCGGAGGGGGCTCCTACAATGAGCAGTTCTTC. Its translation: CASSGGGSYNEQFF.

This clone turned up a few times. The chain is built from TRBV5-1 and TRBJ1-4, with 8 bases aligning to TRBD1. The germline V gene has CDR1 SGHRS and CDR2 YFSETQ. V lost 3 bases and J lost 7; bases outside the gene matches: 8. This CDR3 has 15 amino acids. The chain's CDR3 is CASSSQGAFSEKLFF. In DNA, the CDR3 is TGCGCCAGCAGCTCCCAGGGGGCGTTTAGTGAAAAACTGTTTTTT.

This chain links TRBV4-1 with TRBJ2-7; the match to TRBD1 covers 8 bases. This CDR3 contains 16 residues. The germline V gene has CDR1 MGHRA and CDR2 YSYEKL. Germline trimming cut 4 bases from V and 0 bases from J; bases unmatched to any gene: 8. The CDR3 DNA follows: TGCGCCAGCAGCCGTACACAGGGGGTTGCCTCCTACGAGCAGTACTTC. Protein product: CASSRTQGVASYEQYF.

This clone was seen more than once but under ten times. The J gene is TRBJ1-2, the V gene TRBV5-1; 10 nucleotides align to TRBD1. This CDR3 is built from 13 residues. Germline V CDR1 and CDR2: SGHRS, YFSETQ. V was pared by 7 bases and J by 1 base, with 1 base of the junction left unmatched. The CDR3 DNA reads as TGCGCCAGCGGACAGGGGGATAACTATGGCTACACCTTC. It is translated as CASGQGDNYGYTF.

This chain connects TRBV27 to TRBJ2-7; 13 positions match TRBD2. This CDR3 contains 15 residues. V was clipped by 4 bases and J by 6 bases; unmatched bases: 6. Germline V gene sequence: CDR1 MNHEY, CDR2 SMNVEV (reference sequence). The CDR3 DNA follows: TGTGCCAGCAGTTCACTAGCGGGGGGGCCGACCGAGCAGTACTTC. Translated: CASSSLAGGPTEQYF.

About this clone: Other DNA sequences from this sample encode an identical CDR3 as well. The CDR3 region is CASSPGQGLSYEQYF. CDR3 in DNA: TGTGCCAGCTCACCGGGACAGGGATTGTCCTACGAGCAGTACTTC. The J gene is TRBJ2-7, the V gene TRBV18, with 9 bases aligning to TRBD1. The germline V gene has CDR1 KGHSH and CDR2 LQKENI. The CDR3 spans 15 residues. V trimming: 3 bases; J trimming: 1 base; junction bases outside the gene matches: 4.

Written as DNA, the CDR3 is TGTGCCAGCAGCCGTTCGACAGGGGAGGTCAATGAGCAGTTCTTC. It encodes CASSRSTGEVNEQFF. V usage is TRBV7-2 and J usage is TRBJ2-1; 8 nucleotides align to TRBD1. Germline-derived CDR1 and CDR2 are SGHTA and FQGNSA. V was clipped by 5 bases and J by 6 bases; unmatched bases: 9. The CDR3 extends over 15 amino acids.

The chain recombines TRBV6-1 with TRBJ2-2; D remains ambiguous. This CDR3 is built from 13 residues. CDR1 is MNHNS, CDR2 SASEGT, per germline. The ends were cut back, 3 bases at V and 6 bases at J, with 8 bases in the middle. The CDR3 DNA is TGTGCCAGCAGTGATGTTTTCGCCGGGGAGCTGTTTTTT. Translating it yields CASSDVFAGELFF.

The sample holds one count of this clone. The chain links TRBV5-1 to TRBJ1-4, with unresolved D. The CDR3 spans 14 residues. Germline V lookup: CDR1 SGHRS, CDR2 YFSETQ. V lost 0 bases, J lost 8 bases, and 11 bases lay in between. The CDR3 is CASSLEGFGEKLFF. In nucleotides, the CDR3 is TGCGCCAGCAGCTTGGAGGGATTCGGCGAAAAACTGTTTTTT.